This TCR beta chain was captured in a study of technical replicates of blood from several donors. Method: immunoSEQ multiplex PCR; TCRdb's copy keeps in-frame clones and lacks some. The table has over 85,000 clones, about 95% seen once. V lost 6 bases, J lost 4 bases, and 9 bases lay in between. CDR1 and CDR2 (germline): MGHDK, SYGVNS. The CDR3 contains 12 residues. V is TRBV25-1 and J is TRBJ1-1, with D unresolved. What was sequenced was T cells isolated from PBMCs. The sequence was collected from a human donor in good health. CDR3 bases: TGTGCCAGCAGAGGAGGTTTCACTGAAGCTTTCTTT. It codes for CASRGGFTEAFF.